A single T cell receptor beta chain is shown here with its context. The antigen is not known. Via MiXCR, TCRdb re-called the 5' RACE reads, giving one row per CDR3 protein. The table lists a few hundred thousand distinct CDR3 sequences, 8% to 9.5% of them singletons, with around 17% in the top ten. This CDR3 is built from 14 residues. J lost 3 bases, V lost 4 bases, and 6 bases had no gene match. Germline values: CDR1 SGHRS, CDR2 YFSETQ. This entry belongs to a study of T cells after yellow fever vaccination. In the study overall: Some fractions had low cell numbers, and these were prepared with SMART-Seq v4 Ultra Low Input.

Study observations and caveats: Reappearance after the booster was observed for most primary-vaccination clones (roughly 97% CD4, roughly 90% CD8).

The origin of this receptor is a man aged 18-30 years who received the YFV17D yellow fever vaccine. The chain employs TRBV5-1 and TRBJ2-7, with 8 positions matching TRBD2. The input for sequencing was PBMCs, taken about 49 days after the first yellow fever vaccination. The CDR3 coding sequence is TGCGCCAGCAGCGACAGCGGGGGAGACTACGAGCAGTACTTC. Translating gives CASSDSGGDYEQYF.